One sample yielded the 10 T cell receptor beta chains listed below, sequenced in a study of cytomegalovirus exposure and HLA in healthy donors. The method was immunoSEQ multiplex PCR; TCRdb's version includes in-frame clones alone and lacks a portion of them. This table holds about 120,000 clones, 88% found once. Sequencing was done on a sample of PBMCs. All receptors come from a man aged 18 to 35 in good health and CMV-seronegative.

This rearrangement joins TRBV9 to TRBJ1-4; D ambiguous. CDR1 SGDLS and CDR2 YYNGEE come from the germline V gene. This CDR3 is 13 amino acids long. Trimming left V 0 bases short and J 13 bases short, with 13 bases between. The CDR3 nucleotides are TGTGCCAGCAGCGTAGTGCCGGGAGAAGTACTGTTTTTT. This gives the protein CASSVVPGEVLFF. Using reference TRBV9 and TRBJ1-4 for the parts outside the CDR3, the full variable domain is DSGVTQTPKHLITATGQRVTLRCSPRSGDLSVYWYQQSLDQGLQFLIQYYNGEERAKGNILERFSAQQFPDLHSELNLSSLELGDSALYFCASSVVPGEVLFFGSGTQLSVL.

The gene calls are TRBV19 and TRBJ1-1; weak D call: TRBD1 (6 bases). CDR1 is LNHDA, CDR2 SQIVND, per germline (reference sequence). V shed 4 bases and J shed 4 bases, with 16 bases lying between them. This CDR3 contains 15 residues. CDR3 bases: TGTGCCAGTAGTACTCAGGGGACCTTTAGCACTGAAGCTTTCTTT. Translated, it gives CASSTQGTFSTEAFF. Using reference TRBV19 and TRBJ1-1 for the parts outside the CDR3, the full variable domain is DGGITQSPKYLFRKEGQNVTLSCEQNLNHDAMYWYRQDPGQGLRLIYYSQIVNDFQKGDIAEGYSVSREKKESFPLTVTSAQKNPTAFYLCASSTQGTFSTEAFFGQGTRLTVV.

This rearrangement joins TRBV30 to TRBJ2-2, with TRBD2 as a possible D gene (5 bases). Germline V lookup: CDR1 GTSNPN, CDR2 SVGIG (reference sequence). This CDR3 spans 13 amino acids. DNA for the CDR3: TGTGCAAAAGGGATAATGCGGGCCGGGGAGCTGTTTTTT. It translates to CAKGIMRAGELFF.

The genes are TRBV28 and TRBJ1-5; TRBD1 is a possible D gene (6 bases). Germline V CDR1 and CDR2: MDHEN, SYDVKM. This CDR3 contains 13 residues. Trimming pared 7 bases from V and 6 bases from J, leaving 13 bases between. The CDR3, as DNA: TGTGCCAGCAAACAGGGAGCTGTTCAGCCCCAGCATTTT. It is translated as CASKQGAVQPQHF.

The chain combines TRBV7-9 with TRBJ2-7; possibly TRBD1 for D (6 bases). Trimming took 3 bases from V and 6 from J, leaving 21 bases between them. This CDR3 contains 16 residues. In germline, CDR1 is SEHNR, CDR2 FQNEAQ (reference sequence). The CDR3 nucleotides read TGTGCCAGCAGCTTTTATCTTGCCAGGGGATACGGCGAGCAGTACTTC. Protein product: CASSFYLARGYGEQYF.

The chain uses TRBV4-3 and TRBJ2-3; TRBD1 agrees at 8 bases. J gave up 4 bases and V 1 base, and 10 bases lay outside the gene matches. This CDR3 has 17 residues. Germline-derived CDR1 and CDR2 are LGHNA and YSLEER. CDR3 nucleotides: TGCGCCAGCAGCCAAGGGAACAGGGGGTTTTTCGCAGATACGCAGTATTTT. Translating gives CASSQGNRGFFADTQYF.

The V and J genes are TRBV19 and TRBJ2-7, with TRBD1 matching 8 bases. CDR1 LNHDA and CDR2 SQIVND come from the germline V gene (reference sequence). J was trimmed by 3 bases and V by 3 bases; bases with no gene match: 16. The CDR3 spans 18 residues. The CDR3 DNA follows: TGTGCCAGTAGTATGGGGGGCGGGTCGGACAGGGTTGGCTACGAGCAGTACTTC. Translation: CASSMGGGSDRVGYEQYF.

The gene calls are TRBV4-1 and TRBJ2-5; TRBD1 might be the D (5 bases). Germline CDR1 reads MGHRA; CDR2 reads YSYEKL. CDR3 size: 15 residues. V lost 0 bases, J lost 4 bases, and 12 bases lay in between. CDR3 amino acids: CASSQEKGYSETQYF. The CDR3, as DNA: TGCGCCAGCAGCCAAGAGAAGGGGTATTCAGAGACCCAGTACTTC.

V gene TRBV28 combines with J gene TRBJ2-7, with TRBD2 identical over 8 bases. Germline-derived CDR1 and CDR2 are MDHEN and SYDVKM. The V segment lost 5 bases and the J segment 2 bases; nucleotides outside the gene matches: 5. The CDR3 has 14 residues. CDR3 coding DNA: TGTGCCAGCAGTCCGGCGGGACTAGCCTACGAGCAGTACTTC. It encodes CASSPAGLAYEQYF.

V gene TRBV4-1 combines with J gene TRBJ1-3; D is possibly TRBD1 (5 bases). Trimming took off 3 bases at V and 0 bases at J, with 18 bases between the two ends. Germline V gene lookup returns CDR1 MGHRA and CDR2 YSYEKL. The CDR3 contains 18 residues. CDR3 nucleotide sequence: TGCGCCAGCAGCCATGAACTTACAGGACCAGACTCTGGAAACACCATATATTTT. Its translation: CASSHELTGPDSGNTIYF.